The clone carrying this TCR beta chain occurred a few times. Its antigen remains unidentified. V shed 4 bases and J 4 bases; nucleotides not matched to a gene: 4. The CDR3 consists of 15 residues. Per the germline V gene, CDR1 is MGHRA and CDR2 is YSYEKL. The data belong to a study of T cells in Graves' hyperthyroidism and ophthalmopathy. In the study overall: The authors collected peripheral blood at initial diagnosis, before any treatment. Broader study findings: In blood, most of the thyroid clonotypes expanded above 0.001 were also present.

There were TCR beta CDR3 regions amplified from RNA transcripts. HTBI primers were the set used in a first-round RT-PCR of the TCR CDR3. A single record per CDR3 protein comes from TCRdb applying MiXCR to the multiplex PCR reads. The sample shows more than 350,000 distinct CDR3 sequences, 14% to 15% of them seen only once. This receptor was taken from a woman aged 25-40 years with Graves' hyperthyroidism. The sample comprised blood. This chain links TRBV4-1 with TRBJ1-5, with TRBD1 matching over 10 bases. As DNA, the CDR3 is TGCGCCAGCAGCCCTGACAGGGGGCTAAATCAGCCCCAGCATTTT. Its translation: CASSPDRGLNQPQHF.